The present T cell receptor (beta chain) was sequenced within a study of blood T cell repertoires in COVID-19. TCRdb keeps only in-frame clones here, not all; method: immunoSEQ multiplex PCR. The data show about 140,000 clones, roughly four fifths seen once. The CDR3 consists of 14 residues. Germline CDR1 is SQVTM and CDR2 is ANQGSEA. V trimming: 7 bases; J trimming: 0 bases; junction bases outside the gene matches: 3. The chain employs TRBV29-1 and TRBJ2-2, with 9 nucleotides matching TRBD1. The sequence came from a woman aged 55-70 years with acute or convalescent COVID-19. The sequenced sample consisted of peripheral blood. CDR3 residues: CSARTGANTGELFF. The DNA of the CDR3 is TGCAGCGCCCGGACAGGGGCGAACACCGGGGAGCTGTTTTTT.